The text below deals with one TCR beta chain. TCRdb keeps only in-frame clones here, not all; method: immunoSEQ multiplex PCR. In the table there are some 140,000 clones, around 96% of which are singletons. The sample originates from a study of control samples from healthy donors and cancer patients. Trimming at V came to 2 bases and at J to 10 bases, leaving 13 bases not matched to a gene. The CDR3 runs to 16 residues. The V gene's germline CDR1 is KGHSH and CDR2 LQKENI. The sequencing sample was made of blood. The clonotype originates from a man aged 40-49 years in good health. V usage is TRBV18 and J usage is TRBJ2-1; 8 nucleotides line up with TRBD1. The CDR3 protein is CASSPSGQAGGWEQFF. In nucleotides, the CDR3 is TGTGCCAGCTCACCATCGGGACAGGCTGGGGGCTGGGAGCAGTTCTTC.